Described below is a single T cell receptor (beta chain) sequence and its context. V was clipped by 2 bases and J by 2 bases, with 6 bases between them. The CDR3 runs to 13 residues. Looked up from germline, CDR1 is MNHEY and CDR2 is SVGAGI. This record belongs to a study of blood T cell repertoires in COVID-19. Profiled with immunoSEQ multiplex PCR; TCRdb holds only in-frame clones, not every one. The sample has some 120,000 clones, around nine tenths seen once; the top ten hold about 7.3%. The J gene is TRBJ1-1, the V gene TRBV6-5; no firm D call. The sequenced material came from peripheral blood. The TCR was taken from a man in his fifties with acute or convalescent COVID-19. The CDR3 DNA sequence: TGTGCCAGCAGTTACCGGGGTAACACTGAAGCTTTCTTT. Translated, it gives CASSYRGNTEAFF.